Shown below are 20 T cell receptor beta chains from a single sample sequenced in a study of healthy donors' naive CD4 and CD8 T cells. TCR libraries were built from 450 to 650 ng of total RNA by linear amplification. TCRdb fed the reads into MiXCR, producing one record per CDR3 protein. The sample lists roughly 200,000 distinct CDR3 sequences, about 74% seen once, with 2% to 2.5% in the top ten. Material for sequencing was naive CD4+ and CD8+ T cells sorted from blood, pooled from several donors. Every receptor here comes from a pool of human donors in good health; the sample pools cells from several healthy donors.

The rearrangement uses TRBV6-5 and TRBJ1-2; no clear D. The V gene's germline CDR1 is MNHEY and CDR2 SVGAGI. CDR3 length: 12 residues. V lost 6 bases, J lost 6 bases, and 11 bases lay in between. DNA for the CDR3: TGTGCCAGCAGCCTACGAGGAGATGGCTACACCTTC. It specifies CASSLRGDGYTF.

The chain couples TRBV7-9 to TRBJ2-7, with D perhaps matching TRBD2 (6 bases). V dropped 0 bases and J dropped 0 bases, with 9 bases sitting between them. The CDR3 is made up of 15 amino acids. The germline V gene has CDR1 SEHNR and CDR2 FQNEAQ (reference sequence). CDR3 DNA sequence: TGTGCCAGCAGCTTAGCCATCGGGAGCTCCTACGAGCAGTACTTC. Protein sequence: CASSLAIGSSYEQYF.

The chain has TRBV29-1 and TRBJ1-2; TRBD1 matches 7 bases. The CDR3 is 12 amino acids. V lost 4 bases and J lost 7; bases outside the gene matches: 6. CDR1 is SQVTM, CDR2 ANQGSEA, per germline. The CDR3 DNA sequence: TGCAGCGTTGGCCCCACAGGGGTTGGCTACACCTTC. This gives the protein CSVGPTGVGYTF.

The rearrangement links TRBV5-5 to TRBJ2-3; 7 bases match TRBD1. Germline V gene lookup returns CDR1 SGHKS and CDR2 YYEKEE (reference sequence). The CDR3 spans 14 residues. Germline trimming cut 4 bases from V and 7 bases from J; bases unmatched to any gene: 9. The CDR3, as DNA: TGTGCCAGCAGCGGAACGGGACAGCCATATACGCAGTATTTT. Protein: CASSGTGQPYTQYF.

This sequence joins TRBV19 and TRBJ1-1, with D uncertain. This CDR3 has 13 residues. CDR1 and CDR2 (germline): LNHDA, SQIVND (reference sequence). Trimming shortened V by 5 bases and J by 4 bases, and 11 bases separated the two germline ends. CDR3 in amino acids: CASSDGVFTEAFF. The CDR3 region has the DNA TGTGCCAGTAGTGACGGTGTCTTCACTGAAGCTTTCTTT.

V gene TRBV11-2 combines with J gene TRBJ1-1; D is unclear. V was shortened by 2 bases and J by 10 bases, with 8 bases between the two germline ends. The CDR3 has 11 amino acids. Per germline, CDR1 SGHAT and CDR2 FQNNGV. CDR3 nucleotides: TGTGCCAGCAGCTTAACCCTGGGAGCTTTCTTT. Translating it yields CASSLTLGAFF.

The J gene is TRBJ1-3, the V gene TRBV6-5; D is uncertain. V lost 4 bases and J lost 0, with 10 bases in between. Germline lookup yields CDR1 MNHEY and CDR2 SVGAGI. The CDR3 loop spans 15 amino acids. As DNA, the CDR3 is TGTGCCAGCAGTTTTCTATCAACCTCTGGAAACACCATATATTTT. Its protein product is CASSFLSTSGNTIYF.

This rearrangement joins TRBV27 to TRBJ2-5, with TRBD2 identical over 9 bases. CDR3 length equals 15 residues. With 4 bases clipped from V and 5 bases from J, the junction kept 8 bases outside the gene matches. CDR1 and CDR2 from the germline V gene are MNHEY and SMNVEV (reference sequence). In nucleotides, the CDR3 is TGTGCCAGCAGTTACTCGTCTAGCGGGACCGAGACCCAGTACTTC. Protein sequence: CASSYSSSGTETQYF.

V and J are TRBV24-1 and TRBJ2-5; 7 positions agree with TRBD1. Germline assignment: CDR1 KGHDR and CDR2 SFDVKD. Unmatched junction bases numbered 0, after V lost 2 bases and J lost 4 bases. This CDR3 spans 13 amino acids. CDR3 residues: CATSDYRGETQYF. CDR3 coding DNA: TGTGCCACCAGTGATTACAGGGGAGAGACCCAGTACTTC.

The chain employs TRBV18 and TRBJ2-5; 8 bases are a match to TRBD1. There are 14 residues in the CDR3. Germline trimming cut 6 bases from V and 5 bases from J; bases unmatched to any gene: 8. CDR1 and CDR2 from the germline V gene are KGHSH and LQKENI. The CDR3 region is CASSPGQGWETQYF. The CDR3 coding sequence is TGTGCCAGCTCCCCAGGACAGGGTTGGGAGACCCAGTACTTC. Based on the CDR3 plus reference TRBV18 and TRBJ2-5, the full variable domain is NAGVMQNPRHLVRRRGQEARLRCSPMKGHSHVYWYRQLPEEGLKFMVYLQKENIIDESGMPKERFSAEFPKEGPSILRIQQVVRGDSAAYFCASSPGQGWETQYFGPGTRLLVL.

In its sample, this clonotype was seen a few times. The CDR3 spells CASSPPGQPQHF. The CDR3 DNA is TGTGCCAGCTCACCACCCGGTCAGCCCCAGCATTTT. The rearrangement joins TRBV18 to TRBJ1-5, with D uncertain. There are 12 residues in the CDR3. Trimming cost V 0 bases and J 6 bases, with 3 bases left between them. Germline CDR1 reads KGHSH; CDR2 reads LQKENI. Filled out from reference TRBV18 and TRBJ1-5, the complete variable domain reads NAGVMQNPRHLVRRRGQEARLRCSPMKGHSHVYWYRQLPEEGLKFMVYLQKENIIDESGMPKERFSAEFPKEGPSILRIQQVVRGDSAAYFCASSPPGQPQHFGDGTRLSIL.

This clonotype has a single count. This chain uses TRBV7-9 with TRBJ1-2; D not certain. Germline V gene lookup returns CDR1 SEHNR and CDR2 FQNEAQ (reference sequence). V was pared by 1 base and J by 4 bases, with 13 bases between. The CDR3 extends over 15 amino acids. This chain's CDR3 is CASSLEEATIYGYTF. CDR3 bases: TGTGCCAGCAGCTTAGAAGAGGCAACCATCTATGGCTACACCTTC.

This clonotype was counted a few times. The chain couples TRBV27 to TRBJ2-7; a possible D gene is TRBD1 (6 bases). The CDR3 has 14 amino acids. Germline V gene lookup returns CDR1 MNHEY and CDR2 SMNVEV (reference sequence). V lost 2 bases and J 2 bases, leaving 10 bases between the germline ends. In nucleotides, the CDR3 is TGTGCCAGCAGTTTAGGTGGGGGCGCCTACGAGCAGTACTTC. Protein: CASSLGGGAYEQYF.

This chain joins TRBV6-5 and TRBJ2-1; D gene unclear. This CDR3 contains 17 residues. The germline gives CDR1 MNHEY, CDR2 SVGAGI. The germline V and J ends were trimmed by 0 bases and 2 bases, with 14 bases remaining between them. CDR3 amino acids: CASSYSKPLGPYNEQFF. DNA of the CDR3: TGTGCCAGCAGTTACTCGAAACCTCTAGGCCCCTACAATGAGCAGTTCTTC.

This chain links TRBV29-1 with TRBJ2-1; 8 nucleotides match TRBD1. The CDR3 has 18 residues. The V gene end was trimmed by 7 bases and the J gene end by 0 bases; junction bases not matched to a gene: 17. Germline lookup yields CDR1 SQVTM and CDR2 ANQGSEA. The CDR3 DNA sequence: TGCAGCGGCTCCGGGACAGGAGACACCCAAAGCTCCTACAATGAGCAGTTCTTC. This translates into CSGSGTGDTQSSYNEQFF.

This chain connects TRBV29-1 to TRBJ1-1; no firm D call. Germline V gene lookup returns CDR1 SQVTM and CDR2 ANQGSEA. The CDR3 consists of 13 residues. V was shortened by 2 bases and J by 0 bases, with 7 bases between the two germline ends. Here the CDR3 reads CSVERIMNTEAFF. In DNA form, the CDR3 reads TGCAGCGTTGAAAGGATCATGAACACTGAAGCTTTCTTT.

This chain joins TRBV5-1 and TRBJ2-7; 7 bases align to TRBD1. The CDR3 contains 15 residues. Unmatched junction bases numbered 6, after V lost 0 bases and J lost 3 bases. Germline-derived CDR1 and CDR2 are SGHRS and YFSETQ. DNA of the CDR3: TGCGCCAGCAGCTTGGGCAGGGGGAATTTCTACGAGCAGTACTTC. Amino acid sequence: CASSLGRGNFYEQYF.

The chain employs TRBV5-1 and TRBJ1-3; no definite D call. Germline CDR1 reads SGHRS; CDR2 reads YFSETQ. The CDR3 totals 14 residues. V was shortened by 0 bases and J by 4 bases, with 8 bases between the two germline ends. The CDR3 loop is CASSLAGGGNTIYF. As DNA, the CDR3 is TGCGCCAGCAGCTTGGCTGGTGGGGGAAACACCATATATTTT.

The rearrangement uses TRBV19 and TRBJ2-1, with 8 bases lining up with TRBD1. V dropped 10 bases and J dropped 6; count of bases not matched to a gene: 14. There are 15 residues in the CDR3. From germline, CDR1 is LNHDA and CDR2 SQIVND (reference sequence). The DNA of the CDR3 is TGTGCCACCGGGTGGAGGGACAGGCGGCGCAATGAGCAGTTCTTC. The encoded protein is CATGWRDRRRNEQFF.

A few counts support this clonotype. V is TRBV12-3 or TRBV12-4 and J is TRBJ1-1; the match to TRBD1 covers 9 bases. The CDR3 covers 13 residues. V lost 5 bases, J lost 3 bases, and 1 base stayed unmatched. The CDR3 here is CASSRTGDTEAFF. CDR3 nucleotide sequence: TGTGCCAGCAGTCGGACAGGGGACACTGAAGCTTTCTTT.